This T cell receptor (beta chain) was found in a study of cytomegalovirus exposure and HLA in healthy donors. On this clone: What it binds is not known.

V shed 4 bases, J shed 7 bases, and the junction held 15 bases outside the gene matches. CDR3 size: 17 residues. Per the germline V gene, CDR1 is LGHNA and CDR2 is YSLEER. The repertoire was sequenced with immunoSEQ multiplex PCR; TCRdb's copy has only in-frame clones and lacks some. Among 150,000 or so clones listed, about 87% were seen once. Study findings and constraints: The classifier reportedly diagnosed cytomegalovirus status with high specificity and sensitivity. Most TCR sequences were seen very rarely across donors, but some public TCRs occurred in many.

The TCR originated in a woman aged 30 to 39 in good health and CMV-seronegative. This chain uses TRBV4-3 with TRBJ1-5; 8 nucleotides match TRBD1. Material for sequencing was PBMCs. This CDR3 reads CASSPLFTGGPVQPQHF. The CDR3 DNA follows: TGCGCCAGCAGCCCCTTATTTACAGGGGGTCCCGTACAGCCCCAGCATTTT.